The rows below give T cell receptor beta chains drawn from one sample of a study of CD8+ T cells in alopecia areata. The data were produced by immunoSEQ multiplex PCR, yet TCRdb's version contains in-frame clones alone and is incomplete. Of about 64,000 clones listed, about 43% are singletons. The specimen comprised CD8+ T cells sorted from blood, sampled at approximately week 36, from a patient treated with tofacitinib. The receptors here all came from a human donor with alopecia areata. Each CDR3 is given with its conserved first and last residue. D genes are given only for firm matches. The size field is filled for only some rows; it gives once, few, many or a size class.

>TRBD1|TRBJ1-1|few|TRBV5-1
TGCGCCAGCAGCCCCGGGACAGGAAACACTGAAGCTTTCTTT
CASSPGTGNTEAFF
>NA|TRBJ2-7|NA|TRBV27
TGTGCCAGCAGCGTCGCCTACGAGCAGTACTTC
CASSVAYEQYF
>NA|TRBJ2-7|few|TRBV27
TGTGCCAGCAGTTTAGGCTACGAGCAGTACTTC
CASSLGYEQYF
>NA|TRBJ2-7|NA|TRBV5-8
TGTGCCAGCAGCCACGGGACGGACTACGAGCAGTACTTC
CASSHGTDYEQYF
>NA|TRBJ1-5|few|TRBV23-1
TGCGCCGGCACGGGGTGGGACCAGCCCCAGCATTTT
CAGTGWDQPQHF
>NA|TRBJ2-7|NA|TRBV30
TGTGCCTGGAGTCTAATCTACTACGAGCAGTACTTC
CAWSLIYYEQYF
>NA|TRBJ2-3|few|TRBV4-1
TGCGCCAGCAGCCAAGGGGTGGGGGTCGCAGATACGCAGTATTTT
CASSQGVGVADTQYF
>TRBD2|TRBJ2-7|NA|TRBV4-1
TGCGCCAGCAGCGGGGAGGGTGGCCCTAACTACGAGCAGTACTTC
CASSGEGGPNYEQYF
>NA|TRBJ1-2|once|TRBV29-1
TGCAGCGTTGAAGGGGAAGGGAACTATGGCTACACCTTC
CSVEGEGNYGYTF
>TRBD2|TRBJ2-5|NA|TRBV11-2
TGTGCCAGCAGCTTAAATGGACTAGCGGGACCCGATCTGGAGACCCAGTACTTC
CASSLNGLAGPDLETQYF
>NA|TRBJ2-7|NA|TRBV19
TGTGCCAGTAGTATAGCTGCTGGTTCTCCCTACGAGCAGTACTTC
CASSIAAGSPYEQYF
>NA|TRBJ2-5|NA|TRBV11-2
TGTGCCAGCAGCTTAGGGCGGCCCCCTCAAGAGACCCAGTACTTC
CASSLGRPPQETQYF
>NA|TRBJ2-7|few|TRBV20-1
TGCAGTGCCAAAGATGCCTACGAGCAGTACTTC
CSAKDAYEQYF
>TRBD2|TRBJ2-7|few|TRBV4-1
TGCGCCAGCAGTCCGGCGGGAGGGACCTACGAGCAGTACTTC
CASSPAGGTYEQYF
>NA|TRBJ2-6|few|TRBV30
TGTGCCTGGGGACAGCCAGGCTCTGGGGCCAACGTCCTGACTTTC
CAWGQPGSGANVLTF
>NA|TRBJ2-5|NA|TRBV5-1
TGCGCCAGCAGAGCTCTAGAAGAGACCCAGTACTTC
CASRALEETQYF
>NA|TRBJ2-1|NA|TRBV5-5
TGTGCCAGCAGCTTGGGCAGGGCCAATGAGCAGTTCTTC
CASSLGRANEQFF
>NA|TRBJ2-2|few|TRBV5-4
TGTGCCAGCAGCTTCGGCGGGTCCCCGAAAACCGGGGAGCTGTTTTTT
CASSFGGSPKTGELFF
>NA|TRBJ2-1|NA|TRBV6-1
TGTGCCAGCGGCCATGAGCAGTTCTTC
CASGHEQFF
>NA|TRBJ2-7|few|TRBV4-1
TGCGCCAGCGGCCAGCGGCCTGCCTACGAGCAGTACTTC
CASGQRPAYEQYF
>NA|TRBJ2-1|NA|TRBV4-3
TGCGCCAGCAGCCGAGTAGTCCGGGGTTTACACAATGAGCAGTTCTTC
CASSRVVRGLHNEQFF
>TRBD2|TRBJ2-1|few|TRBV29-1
TGCAGCGCTGCGGGACTAGCGGGATCGGGCTCCTACAATGAGCAGTTCTTC
CSAAGLAGSGSYNEQFF
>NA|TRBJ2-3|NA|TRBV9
TGTGCCAGCAGCGTGGCAGGGGTGCACTCTAGCACAGATACGCAGTATTTT
CASSVAGVHSSTDTQYF
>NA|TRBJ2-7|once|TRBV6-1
TGTGCCATCAGTGACGACATTTACGAGCAGTACTTC
CAISDDIYEQYF
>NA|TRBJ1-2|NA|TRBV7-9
TGTGCCAGCAGCCTAGAAGATCCAGGATACACCTTC
CASSLEDPGYTF
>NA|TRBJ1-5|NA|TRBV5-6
TGTGCCAGCAGCTTGGGAGGGATTGGGCAGCCCCAGCATTTT
CASSLGGIGQPQHF
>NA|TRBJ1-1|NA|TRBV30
TGTGCCTGGAATGGGCCGACAGGGAACACTGAAGCTTTCTTT
CAWNGPTGNTEAFF
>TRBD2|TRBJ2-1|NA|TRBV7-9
TGTGCCAGCAGCCCCCGACTAAGCGGGAGTCGCAATGAGCAGTTCTTC
CASSPRLSGSRNEQFF
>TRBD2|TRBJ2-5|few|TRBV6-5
TGTGCCAGCAGTTACTCAGAAGCGGGAGGGGAGACCCAGTACTTC
CASSYSEAGGETQYF
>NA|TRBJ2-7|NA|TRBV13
TGTGCCAGCAGCTCACGGTTGGACACTAGCTACGAGCAGTACTTC
CASSSRLDTSYEQYF
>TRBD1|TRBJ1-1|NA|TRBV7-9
TGTGCCAGCAGCCCCGACAGGGTGAAGTTTACTGAAGCTTTCTTT
CASSPDRVKFTEAFF
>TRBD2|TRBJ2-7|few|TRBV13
TGTGCCAGCAGCCCGGGACTAGCGGGGGCCTACGAGCAGTACTTC
CASSPGLAGAYEQYF
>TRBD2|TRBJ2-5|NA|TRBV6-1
TGTGCCATCAGCGGGACGAAAGAGACCCAGTACTTC
CAISGTKETQYF
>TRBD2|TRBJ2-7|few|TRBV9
TGTGCCAGCAGCGAGGCTAGCGGAAGGTACGAGCAGTACTTC
CASSEASGRYEQYF
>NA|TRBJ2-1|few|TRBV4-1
TGCGCCAGCAGCCAATTCGATGAGCAGTTCTTC
CASSQFDEQFF
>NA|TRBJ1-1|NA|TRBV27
TGTGCCAGCAGTGAGGGACAGAACACTGAAGCTTTCTTT
CASSEGQNTEAFF
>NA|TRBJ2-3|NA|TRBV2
TGTGCCAGCAGCGTCGAGGGGACGCAGTATTTT
CASSVEGTQYF
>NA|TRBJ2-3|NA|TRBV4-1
TGCGCCAGCAGCCAAGATCCACGATCCGCAGATACGCAGTATTTT
CASSQDPRSADTQYF
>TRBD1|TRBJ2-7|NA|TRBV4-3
TGCGCCAGCAGCCAGGGGACAGGGGACGAGCAGTACTTC
CASSQGTGDEQYF
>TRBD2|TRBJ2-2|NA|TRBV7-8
TGTGCCAGCAGCTTTACTAGCGGGATTCCTTCGAGCGGGGAGCTGTTTTTT
CASSFTSGIPSSGELFF